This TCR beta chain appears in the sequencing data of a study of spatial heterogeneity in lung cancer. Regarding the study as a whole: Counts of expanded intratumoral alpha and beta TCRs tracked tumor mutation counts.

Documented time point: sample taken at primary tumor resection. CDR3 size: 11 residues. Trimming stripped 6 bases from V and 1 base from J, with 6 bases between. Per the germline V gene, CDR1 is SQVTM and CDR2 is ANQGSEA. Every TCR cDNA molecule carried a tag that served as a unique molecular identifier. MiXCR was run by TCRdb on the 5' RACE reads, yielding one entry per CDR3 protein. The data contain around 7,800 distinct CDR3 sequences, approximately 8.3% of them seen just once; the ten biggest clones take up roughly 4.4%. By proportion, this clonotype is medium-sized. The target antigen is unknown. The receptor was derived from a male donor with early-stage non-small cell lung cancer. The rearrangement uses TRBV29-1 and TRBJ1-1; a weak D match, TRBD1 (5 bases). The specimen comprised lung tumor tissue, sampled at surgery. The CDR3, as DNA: TGCAGCGTAACAGGGAACACTGAAGCTTTCTTT. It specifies CSVTGNTEAFF. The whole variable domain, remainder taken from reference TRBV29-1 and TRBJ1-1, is SAVISQKPSRDICQRGTSLTIQCQVDSQVTMMFWYRQQPGQSLTLIATANQGSEATYESGFVIDKFPISRPNLTFSTLTVSNMSPEDSSIYLCSVTGNTEAFFGQGTRLTVV.